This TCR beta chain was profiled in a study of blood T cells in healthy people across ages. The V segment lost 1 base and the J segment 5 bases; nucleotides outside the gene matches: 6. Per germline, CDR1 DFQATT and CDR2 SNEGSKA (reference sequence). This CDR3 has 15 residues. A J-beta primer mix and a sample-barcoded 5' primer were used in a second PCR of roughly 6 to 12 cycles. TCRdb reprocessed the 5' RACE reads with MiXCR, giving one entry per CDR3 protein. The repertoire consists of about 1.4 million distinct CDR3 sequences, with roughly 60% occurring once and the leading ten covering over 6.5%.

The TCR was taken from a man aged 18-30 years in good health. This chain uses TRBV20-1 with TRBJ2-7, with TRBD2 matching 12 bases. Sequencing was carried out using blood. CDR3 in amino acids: CSARGLAGVGDEQYF. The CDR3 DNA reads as TGCAGTGCTAGAGGACTAGCGGGAGTCGGCGACGAGCAGTACTTC.